The sequence of this T cell receptor (beta chain) was determined in a study of blood T cell repertoires in COVID-19. About the research overall: Acute and convalescent COVID-19 samples came from the United States, Italy and Spain. Sources were T cells, B-cell-depleted T cells, or PBMCs; the material itself was cDNA or gDNA.

J lost 0 bases, V lost 2 bases, and 7 bases had no gene match. The CDR3 totals 18 residues. The V gene's germline CDR1 is SGHTA and CDR2 FQGTGA. Original data processing: Amplified reference gene primers provided the basis for estimating nucleated cell counts. TCRdb's copy holds only in-frame clones and misses some; the assay was immunoSEQ multiplex PCR. V, J and clone size were drawn from that table, and D and trimming were deduced from the DNA. Altogether about 190,000 clones are present, just under 85% being singletons, with the ten largest covering more than 4.5%. In its sample, this clone was seen a few times.

Sequences were obtained from peripheral blood. This chain uses TRBV7-3 with TRBJ2-1, with 10 bases lining up with TRBD2. This receptor was taken from a woman in her 70s with active or convalescent COVID-19. CDR3 DNA sequence: TGTGCCAGCAGCTTAGCAGGGAGCGGGAGGGCCTCCTACAATGAGCAGTTCTTC. Translating it yields CASSLAGSGRASYNEQFF. Full variable domain (outside the CDR3, taken from reference TRBV7-3 and TRBJ2-1): GAGVSQTPSNKVTEKGKYVELRCDPISGHTALYWYRQSLGQGPEFLIYFQGTGAADDSGLPNDRFFAVRPEGSVSTLKIQRTERGDSAVYLCASSLAGSGRASYNEQFFGPGTRLTVL.